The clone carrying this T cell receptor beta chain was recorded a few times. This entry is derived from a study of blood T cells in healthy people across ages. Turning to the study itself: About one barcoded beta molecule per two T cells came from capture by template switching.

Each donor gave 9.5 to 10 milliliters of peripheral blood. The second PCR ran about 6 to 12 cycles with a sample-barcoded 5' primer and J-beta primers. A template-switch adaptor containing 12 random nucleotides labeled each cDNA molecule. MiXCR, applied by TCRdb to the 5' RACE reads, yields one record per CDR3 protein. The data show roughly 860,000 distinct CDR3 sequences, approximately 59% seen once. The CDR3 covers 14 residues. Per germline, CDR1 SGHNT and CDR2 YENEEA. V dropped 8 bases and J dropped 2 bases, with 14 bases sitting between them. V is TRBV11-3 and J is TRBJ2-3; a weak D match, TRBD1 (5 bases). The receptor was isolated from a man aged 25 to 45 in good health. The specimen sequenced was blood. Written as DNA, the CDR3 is TGTGCCAGCTCCCAGGGAAGGGCCACAGATACGCAGTATTTT. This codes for CASSQGRATDTQYF.